This T cell receptor beta chain stems from a study of persistence of HIV-infected CD4 T cells. The immunoSEQ assay was version 4, run in survey mode. Genomic DNA was diluted to 9 to 10 ng/uL, up to roughly 1 ug per sample. Sequenced by immunoSEQ multiplex PCR; TCRdb stores in-frame clones only, minus some. This sample has tens of thousands of clones; around 90% occur once, and the top ten carry about 3%. The CDR3 sequence is 15 residues long. Germline lookup yields CDR1 MNHEY and CDR2 SVGAGI. V was pared by 0 bases and J by 9 bases, with 8 bases of the junction left unmatched. Concerning this clone itself: What it binds is not known.

This nonspecific control used anti-CD3/anti-CD28 bead stimulation of CD4+ T cells. CD4+ T cells upregulating both CD40 ligand and CD69 were sorted as responding cells. Study-level results: Rare CMV-responding cells carrying HIV-1 proviruses were not analyzed separately for TCR.

This specimen was CD4+ T cells sorted from PBMCs after roughly 18-hour stimulation, taken from a patient who received antiretroviral therapy. This clonotype was sampled from an adult woman with HIV who was CMV-seropositive. V and J are TRBV6-5 and TRBJ1-5; 7 bases agree with TRBD1. The CDR3 sequence: CASSYSDRAFGPQHF. CDR3 coding DNA: TGTGCCAGCAGTTACTCCGACAGGGCCTTCGGGCCCCAGCATTTT.